One and the same sample provided the 16 T cell receptor beta chains below, sequenced in a study of follicular helper T cells after annual influenza vaccination. Time point of the sample: 2014-2015 season, 7 days after vaccination. Using immunoSEQ multiplex PCR, the repertoire was profiled, and TCRdb retains in-frame clones only, with some absent. In the table there are some 9,900 clones, over 75% of which are singletons. Material: CXCR5- memory CD4+ T cells sorted from blood, obtained 7 days after influenza vaccination. The receptors were sampled from an adult who received the influenza vaccine.

The rearrangement joins TRBV4-1 to TRBJ1-2; D gene ambiguous. Trimming took 0 bases from V and 8 from J, leaving 10 bases between them. The germline V gene has CDR1 MGHRA and CDR2 YSYEKL. CDR3 length equals 13 residues. CDR3: CASSQDPFYGYTF. CDR3 nucleotides: TGCGCCAGCAGCCAAGATCCTTTCTACGGCTACACCTTC.

The chain is built from TRBV11-1 and TRBJ1-6; D is perhaps TRBD1 (5 bases). This CDR3 is 14 amino acids long. V lost 5 bases and J lost 9, with 14 bases in between. Germline V lookup: CDR1 SGHAT, CDR2 FQDESV (reference sequence). CDR3 coding DNA: TGTGCCAGCAGCGAGCTCACAGGTGGTTCACCCCTCCACTTT. This gives the protein CASSELTGGSPLHF. Using reference TRBV11-1 and TRBJ1-6 for the parts outside the CDR3, the full variable domain is EAEVAQSPRYKITEKSQAVAFWCDPISGHATLYWYRQILGQGPELLVQFQDESVVDDSQLPKDRFSAERLKGVDSTLKIQPAELGDSAMYLCASSELTGGSPLHFGNGTRLTVT.

The rearrangement uses TRBV7-9 and TRBJ2-5; D not resolved. The CDR3 sequence is 14 residues long. Germline-derived CDR1 and CDR2 are SEHNR and FQNEAQ (reference sequence). Trimming cost V 3 bases and J 2 bases, with 10 bases left between them. The CDR3 DNA is TGTGCCAGCAGCTTCGATAGGGTTCAAGAGACCCAGTACTTC. This translates into CASSFDRVQETQYF.

This chain connects TRBV5-1 to TRBJ1-4; no definite D call. CDR3 size: 15 residues. V was pared by 4 bases and J by 5 bases, with 15 bases between. CDR1 SGHRS and CDR2 YFSETQ come from the germline V gene. The chain's CDR3 is CASSLTGISNEKLFF. As DNA, the CDR3 is TGCGCCAGCAGCCTAACCGGGATATCAAATGAAAAACTGTTTTTT.

The chain links TRBV18 to TRBJ1-3, with 7 positions matching TRBD1. Germline lookup yields CDR1 KGHSH and CDR2 LQKENI. J gave up 1 base and V 6 bases, and 6 bases lay outside the gene matches. There are 15 residues in the CDR3. Here the CDR3 DNA reads TGTGCCAGCTCCGTACAGGGGAAGTCTGGAAACACCATATATTTT. Its protein product is CASSVQGKSGNTIYF.

The rearrangement uses TRBV2 and TRBJ1-2; D is undetermined. CDR1 and CDR2 (germline): SNHLY, FYNNEI. V was cut by 6 bases and J by 0 bases, with 8 bases left in between. This CDR3 comprises 13 residues. CDR3 DNA sequence: TGTGCCAGCAGGGGTACAGCTAACTATGGCTACACCTTC. This translates into CASRGTANYGYTF.

The V gene is TRBV6-5, the J gene TRBJ1-6; TRBD1 is a possible D gene (5 bases). This CDR3 comprises 15 residues. Per the germline V gene, CDR1 is MNHEY and CDR2 is SVGAGI. V was shortened by 4 bases and J by 10 bases, with 17 bases between the two germline ends. The CDR3 spells CASSSRPGIRSPLHF. CDR3 sequence (DNA): TGTGCCAGCAGTTCACGACCAGGGATTCGGTCACCCCTCCACTTT.

The rearrangement joins TRBV18 to TRBJ2-5, with D possibly being TRBD2 (5 bases). CDR1 KGHSH and CDR2 LQKENI come from the germline V gene. Trimming took 2 bases from V and 4 from J, leaving 11 bases between them. The CDR3 has 14 residues. The CDR3 sequence: CASSPDRGSETQYF. Here the CDR3 DNA reads TGTGCCAGCTCACCAGACCGGGGATCAGAGACCCAGTACTTC.

This chain's CDR3 is CASRTGAGHEQYF. CDR3 sequence (DNA): TGCGCCAGCAGGACAGGGGCGGGCCACGAGCAGTACTTC. V is TRBV10-2 and J is TRBJ2-7; 8 nucleotides match TRBD1. CDR1 and CDR2 (germline): WSHSY, SAAADI. V was clipped by 6 bases and J by 5 bases; unmatched bases: 6. The length of the CDR3 is 13 residues.

Note on this clone: The same CDR3 can be traced to other DNA sequences in this sample. The chain couples TRBV5-1 to TRBJ1-2; D gene ambiguous. The germline V gene encodes CDR1 SGHRS and CDR2 YFSETQ. The V end lost 4 bases, the J end lost 3 bases, and 7 bases lay between the germline ends. The CDR3 is made up of 12 amino acids. DNA of the CDR3: TGCGCCAGCAGCGAACAGCACTATGGCTACACCTTC. Translating gives CASSEQHYGYTF. Full variable domain (missing parts from reference TRBV5-1 and TRBJ1-2): KAGVTQTPRYLIKTRGQQVTLSCSPISGHRSVSWYQQTPGQGLQFLFEYFSETQRNKGNFPGRFSGRQFSNSRSEMNVSTLELGDSALYLCASSEQHYGYTFGSGTRLTVV.

This chain connects TRBV2 to TRBJ2-2, with 9 bases matching TRBD1. Germline V lookup: CDR1 SNHLY, CDR2 FYNNEI. The CDR3 totals 16 residues. The junction had 9 bases not matched to a gene; V was cut back by 3 bases and J by 7 bases. The CDR3 region has the DNA TGTGCCAGCAGTGAGTTCCCGGGACAGGGTGTCGGGGAGCTGTTTTTT. Its protein is CASSEFPGQGVGELFF.

This chain links TRBV11-3 with TRBJ2-5; 13 bases match TRBD2. The CDR3 has 16 amino acids. Germline loops: CDR1 SGHNT, CDR2 YENEEA. Losses at the gene ends were 5 bases for V and 4 bases for J; bases not matched to a gene: 7. The CDR3 sequence: CASSETSGRNLETQYF. The DNA of the CDR3 is TGTGCCAGCAGCGAGACTAGCGGGAGGAACTTAGAGACCCAGTACTTC.

V gene TRBV11-3 combines with J gene TRBJ1-2, with 8 positions matching TRBD1. The ends lost 5 bases at V and 4 bases at J; junction bases unmatched: 6. Germline V lookup: CDR1 SGHNT, CDR2 YENEEA. The CDR3 extends over 14 amino acids. The chain's CDR3 is CASSTDRGGYGYTF. CDR3 sequence (DNA): TGTGCCAGCAGCACCGACAGGGGAGGCTATGGCTACACCTTC.

This clone was picked up one time. J is TRBJ1-3 and V is TRBV4-2; D might be TRBD1 (5 bases). The germline V and J ends were trimmed by 2 bases and 0 bases, with 14 bases remaining between them. The CDR3 has 17 amino acids. Per the germline V gene, CDR1 is LGHNA and CDR2 is YNFKEQ. The CDR3 loop is CASSQNLGTGSGNTIYF. Written as DNA, the CDR3 is TGTGCCAGCAGCCAAAATCTAGGGACCGGCTCTGGAAACACCATATATTTT.

The V and J genes are TRBV4-2 and TRBJ1-1; TRBD1 is a possible D gene (5 bases). This CDR3 has 15 amino acids. The germline gives CDR1 LGHNA, CDR2 YNFKEQ. Trimming shortened V by 3 bases and J by 3 bases, and 14 bases separated the two germline ends. CDR3 residues: CASSHASRVDTEAFF. The CDR3 region has the DNA TGTGCCAGCAGCCACGCGTCCAGGGTCGACACTGAAGCTTTCTTT.

The V gene is TRBV7-2, the J gene TRBJ2-7; 8 nucleotides match TRBD1. Germline V gives CDR1 SGHTA, CDR2 FQGNSA. The V segment lost 4 bases and the J segment 6 bases; nucleotides outside the gene matches: 5. The CDR3 is 13 amino acids. The CDR3 DNA is TGTGCCAGCAGCTCCTGGACAGGGCGCGAGCAGTACTTC. Protein sequence: CASSSWTGREQYF. Full variable domain (missing parts from reference TRBV7-2 and TRBJ2-7): GAGVSQSPSNKVTEKGKDVELRCDPISGHTALYWYRQSLGQGLEFLIYFQGNSAPDKSGLPSDRFSAERTGGSVSTLTIQRTQQEDSAVYLCASSSWTGREQYFGPGTRLTVT.